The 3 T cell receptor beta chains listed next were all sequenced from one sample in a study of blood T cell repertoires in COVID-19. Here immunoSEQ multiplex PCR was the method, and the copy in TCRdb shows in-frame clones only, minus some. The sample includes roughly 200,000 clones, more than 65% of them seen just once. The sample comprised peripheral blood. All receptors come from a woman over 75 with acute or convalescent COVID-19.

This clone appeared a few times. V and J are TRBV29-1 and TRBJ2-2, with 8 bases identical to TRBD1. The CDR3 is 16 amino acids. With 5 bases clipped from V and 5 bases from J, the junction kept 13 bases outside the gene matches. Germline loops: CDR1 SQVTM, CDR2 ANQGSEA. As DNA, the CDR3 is TGCAGCGTTTCCGGGACAGGTTCCTTTCCGACCGGGGAGCTGTTTTTT. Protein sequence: CSVSGTGSFPTGELFF.

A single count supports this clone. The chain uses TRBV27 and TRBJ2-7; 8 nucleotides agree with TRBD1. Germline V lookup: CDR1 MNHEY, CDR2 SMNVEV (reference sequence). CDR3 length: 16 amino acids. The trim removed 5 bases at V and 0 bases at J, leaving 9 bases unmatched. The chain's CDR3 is CASSPLDRALSYEQYF. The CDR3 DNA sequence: TGTGCCAGCAGTCCGTTGGACAGGGCCCTCTCCTACGAGCAGTACTTC.

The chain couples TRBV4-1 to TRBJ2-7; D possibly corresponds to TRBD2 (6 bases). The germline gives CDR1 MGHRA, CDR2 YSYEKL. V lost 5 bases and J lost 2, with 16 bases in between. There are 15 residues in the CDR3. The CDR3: CASSYRGGEAYEQYF. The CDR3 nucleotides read TGCGCCAGCAGCTACAGAGGAGGGGAGGCCTACGAGCAGTACTTC.